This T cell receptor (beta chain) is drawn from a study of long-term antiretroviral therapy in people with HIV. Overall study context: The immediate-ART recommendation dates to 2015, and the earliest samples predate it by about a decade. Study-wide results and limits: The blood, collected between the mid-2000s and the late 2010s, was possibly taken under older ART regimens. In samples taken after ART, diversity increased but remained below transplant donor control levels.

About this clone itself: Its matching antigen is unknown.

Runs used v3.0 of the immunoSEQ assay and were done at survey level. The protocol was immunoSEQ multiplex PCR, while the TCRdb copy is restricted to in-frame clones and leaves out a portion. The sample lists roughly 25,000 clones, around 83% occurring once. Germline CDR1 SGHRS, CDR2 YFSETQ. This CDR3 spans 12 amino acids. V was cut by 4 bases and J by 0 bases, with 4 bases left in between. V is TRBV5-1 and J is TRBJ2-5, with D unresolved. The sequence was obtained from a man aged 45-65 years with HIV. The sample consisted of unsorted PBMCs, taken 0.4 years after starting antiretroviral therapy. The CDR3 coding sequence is TGCGCCAGCAGCCGAGACCAAGAGACCCAGTACTTC. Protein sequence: CASSRDQETQYF.